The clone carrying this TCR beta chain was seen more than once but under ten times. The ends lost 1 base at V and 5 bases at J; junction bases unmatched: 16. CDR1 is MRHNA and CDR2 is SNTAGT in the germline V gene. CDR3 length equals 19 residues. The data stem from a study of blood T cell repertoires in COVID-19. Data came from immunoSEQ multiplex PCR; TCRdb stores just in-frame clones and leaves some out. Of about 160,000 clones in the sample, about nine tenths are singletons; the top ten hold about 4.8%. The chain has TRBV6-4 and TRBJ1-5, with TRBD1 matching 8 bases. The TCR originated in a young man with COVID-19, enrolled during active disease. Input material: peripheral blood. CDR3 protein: CASSDWDTIFGQGYQPQHF. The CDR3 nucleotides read TGTGCCAGCAGTGACTGGGACACCATTTTCGGACAGGGTTATCAGCCCCAGCATTTT.